The clone carrying this T cell receptor (beta chain) has at least ten counts. Its cognate antigen is unknown. Authors' processing steps: The study's classifier, a distant-metastasis tool for papillary thyroid cancer, was built using CDR3 differences across clinicopathological groups. TCRdb re-analyzed the PCR reads using MiXCR. TCRdb's processing, not the authors' own work, is the source of the V and J calls. Among about 70,000 clones listed, around 18% were seen once. The source of the sample is a study of metastatic and nonmetastatic thyroid tumors. Overall study: Repertoire comparisons spanned blood and tumor or nodule tissue from malignant and benign thyroid patients. Study-wide results and limits: It was reportedly found that TCR beta diversity was significantly higher in malignant thyroid tumors than in benign nodules, a difference seen in both blood and tumor samples.

All patients were treatment-naive before thyroid surgery. CDR1 is MDHEN, CDR2 SYDVKM, per germline. This CDR3 is 12 amino acids long. Trimming removed 8 bases at V and 1 base at J, with 8 bases between. The V call is TRBV28, the J call TRBJ1-2, with D tentatively TRBD1 (5 bases). The sequenced material came from blood. This receptor was taken from a female donor with papillary thyroid cancer or a benign thyroid nodule (not recorded which). Some clones in this sample may be carry-over from other donors' samples. The CDR3 region has the DNA TGTGCCAGCGCTGACAGTAACTATGGCTACACCTTC. It specifies CASADSNYGYTF.